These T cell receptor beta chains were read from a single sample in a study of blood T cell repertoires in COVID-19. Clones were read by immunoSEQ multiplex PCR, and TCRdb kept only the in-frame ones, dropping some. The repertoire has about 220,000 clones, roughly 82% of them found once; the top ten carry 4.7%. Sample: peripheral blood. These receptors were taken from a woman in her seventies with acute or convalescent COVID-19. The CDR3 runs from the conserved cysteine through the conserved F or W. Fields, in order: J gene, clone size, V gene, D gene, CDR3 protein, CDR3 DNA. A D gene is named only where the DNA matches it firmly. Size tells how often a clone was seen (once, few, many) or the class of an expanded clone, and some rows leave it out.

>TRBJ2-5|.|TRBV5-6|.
CASSLAPGGETQYF
TGTGCCAGCAGCTTGGCCCCAGGAGGCGAGACCCAGTACTTC
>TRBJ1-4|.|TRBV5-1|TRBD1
CASSGQGGPNEKLFF
TGCGCCAGCAGCGGACAGGGTGGGCCTAATGAAAAACTGTTTTTT
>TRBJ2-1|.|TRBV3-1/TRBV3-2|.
CASSQEGGGAPFF
TGTGCCAGCAGCCAAGAGGGGGGGGGCGCACCGTTCTTC
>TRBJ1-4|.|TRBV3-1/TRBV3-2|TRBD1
CASSQGTGAGEKLFF
TGTGCCAGCAGCCAAGGGACAGGGGCAGGGGAAAAACTGTTTTTT
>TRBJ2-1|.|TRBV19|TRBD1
CASQPGQGHNEQFF
TGTGCCTCCCAGCCGGGACAGGGTCACAATGAGCAGTTCTTC
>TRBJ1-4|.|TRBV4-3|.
CASSQEKQSLFF
TGCGCCAGCAGCCAAGAGAAACAGTCCCTGTTTTTT
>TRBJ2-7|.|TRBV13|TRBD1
CASSPKGQGTYYEQYF
TGTGCCAGCAGCCCAAAGGGACAGGGGACTTACTACGAGCAGTACTTC
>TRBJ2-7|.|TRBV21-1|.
CASSKVRGAAVCEQYF
TGTGCCAGCAGCAAAGTGCGGGGGGCTGCCGTCTGCGAGCAGTACTTC
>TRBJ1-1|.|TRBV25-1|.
CASNPGPPYSEAFF
TGTGCCAGCAATCCAGGGCCCCCCTATTCTGAAGCTTTCTTT
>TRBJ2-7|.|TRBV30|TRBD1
CAWSERQGLGYEQYF
TGTGCCTGGAGTGAAAGACAGGGGCTCGGCTACGAGCAGTACTTC
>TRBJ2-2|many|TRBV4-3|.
CASSQDTANTGELFF
TGCGCCAGCAGCCAGGACACCGCGAACACCGGGGAGCTGTTTTTT
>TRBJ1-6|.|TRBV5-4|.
CASSLEQNNSPLHF
TGTGCCAGCAGCTTGGAACAGAATAATTCACCCCTCCACTTT
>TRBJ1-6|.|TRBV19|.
CASDAQGFRSPLHF
TGTGCCAGCGACGCGCAGGGATTTCGATCACCCCTCCACTTT
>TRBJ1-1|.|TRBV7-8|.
CASSFGTLNTEAFF
TGTGCCAGCAGCTTCGGGACACTGAACACTGAAGCTTTCTTT
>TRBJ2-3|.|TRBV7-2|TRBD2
CASSSGLAGVTDTQYF
TGTGCCAGCAGCTCCGGACTAGCGGGGGTCACAGATACGCAGTATTTT
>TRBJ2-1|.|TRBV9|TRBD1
CASSRGGTGDYNEQFF
TGTGCCAGCAGCCGAGGGGGGACAGGCGACTACAATGAGCAGTTCTTC
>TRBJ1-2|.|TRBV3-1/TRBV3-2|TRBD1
CASRHFQTGLFYGYTF
TGTGCCAGCAGACATTTTCAGACAGGGCTCTTTTATGGCTACACCTTC
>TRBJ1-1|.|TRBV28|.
CASRLFEGAEAFF
TGTGCCAGCAGACTATTTGAGGGGGCTGAAGCTTTCTTT
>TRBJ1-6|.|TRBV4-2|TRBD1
CASSQPGTGYSPLHF
TGTGCCAGCAGCCAGCCAGGGACAGGATATTCACCCCTCCACTTT
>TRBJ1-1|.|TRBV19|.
CASSPQGLNTEAFF
TGTGCCAGTAGTCCCCAGGGGTTGAACACTGAAGCTTTCTTT
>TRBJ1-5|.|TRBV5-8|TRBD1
CASSPAGQNNQPQHF
TGTGCCAGCAGCCCGGCGGGACAGAATAATCAGCCCCAGCATTTT
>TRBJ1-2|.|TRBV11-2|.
CASSFLNYGYTF
TGTGCCAGCAGCTTTCTGAACTATGGCTACACCTTC
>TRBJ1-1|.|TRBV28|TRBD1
CASSYRGLNTEAFF
TGTGCCAGCAGCTACAGGGGCCTGAACACTGAAGCTTTCTTT
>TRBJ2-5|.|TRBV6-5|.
CASSYSIRGQETQYF
TGTGCCAGCAGTTACTCGATCAGGGGCCAAGAGACCCAGTACTTC
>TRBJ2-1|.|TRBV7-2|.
CASSVTTTSYNEQFF
TGTGCCAGCAGCGTGACAACGACCTCCTACAATGAGCAGTTCTTC
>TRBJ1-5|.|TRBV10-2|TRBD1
CASRDRPYSNQPQHF
TGCGCCAGCAGGGACAGGCCTTATAGCAATCAGCCCCAGCATTTT
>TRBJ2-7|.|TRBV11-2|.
CASSLVPGFYEQYF
TGTGCCAGCAGCTTAGTACCGGGGTTCTACGAGCAGTACTTC
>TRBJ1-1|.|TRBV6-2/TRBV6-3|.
CASSYSGGVEAFF
TGTGCCAGCAGTTACTCGGGTGGAGTAGAAGCTTTCTTT
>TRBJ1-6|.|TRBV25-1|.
CASSVDGSSSPLHF
TGTGCCAGCAGTGTCGACGGTTCTAGTTCACCCCTCCACTTT
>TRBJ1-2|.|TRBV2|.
CASSQADYGYTF
TGTGCCAGCAGCCAGGCAGACTATGGCTACACCTTC
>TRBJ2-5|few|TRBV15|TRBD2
CATTLIGRGVSQETQYF
TGTGCCACCACCTTAATCGGGAGGGGGGTCTCCCAAGAGACCCAGTACTTC
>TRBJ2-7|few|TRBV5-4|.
CASSFRHSYEQYF
TGTGCCAGCAGCTTTCGACACTCCTACGAGCAGTACTTC
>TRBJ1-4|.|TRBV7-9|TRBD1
CASSLGSGQGATNEKLFF
TGTGCCAGCAGCTTAGGGTCTGGACAGGGGGCAACTAATGAAAAACTGTTTTTT
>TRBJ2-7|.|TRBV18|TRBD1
CASSLRQGTYEQYF
TGTGCCAGCTCACTCCGACAGGGGACCTACGAGCAGTACTTC
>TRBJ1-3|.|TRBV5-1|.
CASSLSAGNTIYF
TGCGCCAGCAGCTTATCCGCTGGAAACACCATATATTTT
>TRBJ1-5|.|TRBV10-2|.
CASSELGGSNQPQHF
TGCGCCAGCAGTGAGTTAGGCGGAAGCAATCAGCCCCAGCATTTT
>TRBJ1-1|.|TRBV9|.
CASSYITGNTEAFF
TGTGCCAGCAGCTACATCACAGGAAACACTGAAGCTTTCTTT
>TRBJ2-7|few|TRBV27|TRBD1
CASSLFGTGGDEQYF
TGTGCCAGCAGTTTATTTGGGACAGGGGGCGATGAGCAGTACTTC
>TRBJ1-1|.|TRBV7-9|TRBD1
CASSHNRGYTEAFF
TGTGCCAGCAGCCACAACAGGGGGTACACTGAAGCTTTCTTT
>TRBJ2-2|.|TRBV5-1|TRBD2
CASSEIAGANTGELFF
TGCGCCAGCAGCGAGATAGCGGGGGCGAACACCGGGGAGCTGTTTTTT
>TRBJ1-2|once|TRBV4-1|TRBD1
CASSPVTGTLNYGYTF
TGCGCCAGCAGCCCAGTGACAGGGACCCTTAACTATGGCTACACCTTC
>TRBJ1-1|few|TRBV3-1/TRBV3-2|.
CASSQGGSQNTEAFF
TGTGCCAGCAGCCAAGGAGGCAGCCAGAACACTGAAGCTTTCTTT
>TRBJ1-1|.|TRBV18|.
CASSPAGANTEAFF
TGTGCCAGCTCACCTGCAGGTGCGAACACTGAAGCTTTCTTT
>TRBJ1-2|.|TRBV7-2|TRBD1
CASSPRFLLGGTGYTF
TGTGCCAGCAGCCCCCGGTTTTTGCTAGGGGGCACGGGCTACACCTTC
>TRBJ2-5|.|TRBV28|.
CASSLYPGVETQYF
TGTGCCAGCAGTTTGTACCCAGGGGTAGAGACCCAGTACTTC
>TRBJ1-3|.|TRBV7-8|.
CASSLRGKTGSGNTIYF
TGTGCCAGCAGCTTACGGGGAAAGACAGGCTCTGGAAACACCATATATTTT
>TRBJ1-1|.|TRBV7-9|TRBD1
CASSQTGVETEAFF
TGTGCCAGCAGCCAGACAGGGGTGGAAACTGAAGCTTTCTTT
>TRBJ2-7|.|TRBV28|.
CASREGRYEQYF
TGTGCCAGCCGAGAGGGCCGCTACGAGCAGTACTTC
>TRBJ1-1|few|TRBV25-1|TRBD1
CASSGTGDENTEAFF
TGTGCCAGCAGTGGTACAGGGGACGAAAACACTGAAGCTTTCTTT